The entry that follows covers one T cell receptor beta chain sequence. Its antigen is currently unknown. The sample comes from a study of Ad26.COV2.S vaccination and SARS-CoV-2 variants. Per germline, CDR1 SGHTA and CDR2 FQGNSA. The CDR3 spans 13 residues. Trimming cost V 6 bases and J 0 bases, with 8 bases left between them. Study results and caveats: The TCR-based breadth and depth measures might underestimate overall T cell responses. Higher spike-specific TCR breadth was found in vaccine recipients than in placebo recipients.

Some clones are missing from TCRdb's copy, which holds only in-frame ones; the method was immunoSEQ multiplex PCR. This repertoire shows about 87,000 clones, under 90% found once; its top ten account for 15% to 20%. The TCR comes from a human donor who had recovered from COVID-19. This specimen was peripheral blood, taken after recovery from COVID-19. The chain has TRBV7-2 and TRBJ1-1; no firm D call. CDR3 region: CASSQIMNTEAFF. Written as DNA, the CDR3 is TGTGCCAGCAGTCAGATCATGAACACTGAAGCTTTCTTT.